The rows below give T cell receptor beta chains drawn from one sample of a study of blood T cell repertoires in COVID-19. Sequencing used immunoSEQ multiplex PCR; TCRdb keeps in-frame clones, though not all of them. The sample contains 100,000 to 110,000 clones, approximately 84% of which appear only once. What was sequenced was peripheral blood. These receptors were collected from a man aged 25-45 years in a cohort sampled during active COVID-19. Each CDR3 is given with its conserved first and last residue. The order of the fields is V gene, D gene, clone size, J gene, CDR3 DNA, CDR3 protein. D genes are given only for firm matches. Clone sizes are given selectively: once, few, many, or a class where the clone is expanded.

TRBV5-4,NA,NA,TRBJ1-4,TGTGCCAGCAGCCCCGGACAATTGGAAAAACTGTTTTTT,CASSPGQLEKLFF
TRBV9,TRBD2,NA,TRBJ2-5,TGTGCCAGCAGCGTAAGCGGGGGGGCCCTAGAGACCCAGTACTTC,CASSVSGGALETQYF
TRBV5-8,NA,NA,TRBJ1-6,TGTGCCAGCAGCTTGGTCGGGGATTTCAGCTCCTATAATTCACCCCTCCACTTT,CASSLVGDFSSYNSPLHF
TRBV5-1,NA,NA,TRBJ2-5,TGCGCCAGCAGCTCCACCCCGGAGGGGACCCAGTACTTC,CASSSTPEGTQYF
TRBV3-1/TRBV3-2,NA,NA,TRBJ2-2,TGTGCCAGCAGCCGCCTGGAGGCGGTAACCGGGGAGCTGTTTTTT,CASSRLEAVTGELFF
TRBV3-1/TRBV3-2,NA,NA,TRBJ2-7,TGTGCCAGCAGCCCGGACAGTTCCTACGAGCAGTACTTC,CASSPDSSYEQYF
TRBV19,NA,NA,TRBJ1-4,TGTGCCAGTAGTATTATACAGGGAAGTGAAAAACTGTTTTTT,CASSIIQGSEKLFF
TRBV2,NA,NA,TRBJ1-4,TGTGCCAGCAGTGACCAAAGCGAAAAACTGTTTTTT,CASSDQSEKLFF
TRBV5-1,NA,NA,TRBJ1-6,TGCGCCAGCAGCTTGGATTGGGCCTCACCCCTCCACTTT,CASSLDWASPLHF
TRBV28,TRBD1,NA,TRBJ1-4,TGTGCCAGCAGTTACTCCGGGACAGGGGAGGAAAAACTGTTTTTT,CASSYSGTGEEKLFF
TRBV30,NA,NA,TRBJ1-6,TGTGCCTGGAGTGTTCCGAGCTCCTATAATTCACCCCTCCACTTT,CAWSVPSSYNSPLHF
TRBV2,TRBD1,NA,TRBJ2-2,TGTGCCAGCAGTGTAGGGACAGGGGGCCTGAACACCGGGGAGCTGTTTTTT,CASSVGTGGLNTGELFF
TRBV29-1,NA,few,TRBJ2-3,TGCAGCGCCGCCGACTGGGATACGCAGTATTTT,CSAADWDTQYF
TRBV18,NA,few,TRBJ1-1,TGTGCCAGCTCACCTCATCGGGACACTGGGAACACTGAAGCTTTCTTT,CASSPHRDTGNTEAFF
TRBV5-7,TRBD2,NA,TRBJ2-5,TGTGCCAGCAGCTTGTGGGAGGGTGCCCAGTACTTC,CASSLWEGAQYF
TRBV2,NA,NA,TRBJ2-7,TGTGCCAGCAGTGGCCTGTATAGTCGAGGGCCAACCTCCTACGAGCAGTACTTC,CASSGLYSRGPTSYEQYF
TRBV19,NA,NA,TRBJ2-7,TGTGCCAGTAAGAACAGGGGAGGATCGGTCGAGCAGTACTTC,CASKNRGGSVEQYF
TRBV6-5,NA,NA,TRBJ1-3,TGTGCCAGCAGCCGTCTGGGAGGCTCTGGAAACACCATATATTTT,CASSRLGGSGNTIYF
TRBV11-2,NA,NA,TRBJ2-2,TGTGCCAGCAGCTTAAAAACCCAGGGGGGTGGGGAGCTGTTTTTT,CASSLKTQGGGELFF
TRBV21-1,NA,NA,TRBJ2-7,TGTGCCAGCAGCAAAGCTCTTCCGGGACAGAGGGGATACGAGCAGTACTTC,CASSKALPGQRGYEQYF
TRBV11-2,NA,few,TRBJ2-5,TGTGCCAGCAGCTTTTGGCAGCAAGAGACCCAGTACTTC,CASSFWQQETQYF
TRBV27,TRBD1,NA,TRBJ2-3,TGTGCCAGCACCACCTCGGGACAGGGATTTTGGTATTTT,CASTTSGQGFWYF
TRBV3-1/TRBV3-2,NA,few,TRBJ2-1,TGTGCCAGCAGCCCATGGGCCGATTTCTTGGGCTACAATGAGCAGTTCTTC,CASSPWADFLGYNEQFF
TRBV2,TRBD1,NA,TRBJ1-2,TGTGCCAGCCCGGACAGGGTCAATGGCTACACCTTC,CASPDRVNGYTF
TRBV7-2,NA,NA,TRBJ1-4,TGTGCCAGCAGCCAACTGGGGCGGTTTAACGGAGAAAAACTGTTTTTT,CASSQLGRFNGEKLFF
TRBV5-1,NA,few,TRBJ1-4,TGCGCCAGCAGCCGGGGTGACAACGCGAGGGCCACTAATGAAAAACTGTTTTTT,CASSRGDNARATNEKLFF
TRBV28,NA,NA,TRBJ2-5,TGTGCCAGCAGCTCCGGGACCGCAGCGGGCGAGACCCAGTACTTC,CASSSGTAAGETQYF
TRBV28,TRBD1,NA,TRBJ2-7,TGTGCCAGCAGTGAACAGGGGTCTAACGAGCAGTACTTC,CASSEQGSNEQYF
TRBV11-2,TRBD2,NA,TRBJ2-1,TGTGCCAGCAGCTTAGGGAGGACTAGCGGATACAATGAGCAGTTCTTC,CASSLGRTSGYNEQFF
TRBV6-6,TRBD1,NA,TRBJ1-2,TGTGCCAGCAGTTCGTCAGGGGGCCTGTTCTATGGCTACACCTTC,CASSSSGGLFYGYTF
TRBV7-2,NA,NA,TRBJ1-3,TGTGCCAGCAGTCAGGGCTCTGGAAACACCATATATTTT,CASSQGSGNTIYF
TRBV6-4,TRBD2,NA,TRBJ2-3,TGTGCCAGCAGTGACTCGACGGGGGGAAGTACAGATACGCAGTATTTT,CASSDSTGGSTDTQYF
TRBV5-1,NA,once,TRBJ2-3,TGCGCCAGCAGCCGCCCCTATGTCCGCAGCACAGATACGCAGTATTTT,CASSRPYVRSTDTQYF
TRBV20-1,NA,once,TRBJ2-5,TGCAGTGTACAGCAAGAGACCCAGTACTTC,CSVQQETQYF
TRBV18,NA,NA,TRBJ2-3,TGTGCCAGCTCACCATACCCTAGCGCCACAGATACGCAGTATTTT,CASSPYPSATDTQYF
TRBV28,NA,once,TRBJ2-7,TGTGCCAGCAGTTCTCCGGGACAAGCTACCTACGAGCAGTACTTC,CASSSPGQATYEQYF
TRBV24-1,NA,NA,TRBJ1-5,TGTGCCACCACCTCGGGTAATGACAATCAGCCCCAGCATTTT,CATTSGNDNQPQHF
TRBV7-6,NA,once,TRBJ2-2,TGTGCCAGCAGCTTTAAAGTATCGGGCACCGGGGAGCTGTTTTTT,CASSFKVSGTGELFF
TRBV5-1,TRBD2,NA,TRBJ2-5,TGCGCCAGCAGCTTCCGGACTAGCGGGGGGGGAGAGACCCAGTACTTC,CASSFRTSGGGETQYF